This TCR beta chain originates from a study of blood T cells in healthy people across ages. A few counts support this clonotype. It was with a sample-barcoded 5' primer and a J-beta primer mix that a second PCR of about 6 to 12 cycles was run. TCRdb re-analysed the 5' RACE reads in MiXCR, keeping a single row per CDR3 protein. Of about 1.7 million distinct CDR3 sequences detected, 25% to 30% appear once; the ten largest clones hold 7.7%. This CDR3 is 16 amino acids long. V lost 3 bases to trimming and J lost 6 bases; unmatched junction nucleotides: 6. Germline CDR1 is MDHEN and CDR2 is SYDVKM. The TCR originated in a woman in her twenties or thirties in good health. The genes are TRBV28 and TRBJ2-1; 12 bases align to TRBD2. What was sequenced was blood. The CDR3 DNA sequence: TGTGCCAGCAGTTTTCCGGCTAGCGGGGGGGCCAATGAGCAGTTCTTC. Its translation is CASSFPASGGANEQFF.